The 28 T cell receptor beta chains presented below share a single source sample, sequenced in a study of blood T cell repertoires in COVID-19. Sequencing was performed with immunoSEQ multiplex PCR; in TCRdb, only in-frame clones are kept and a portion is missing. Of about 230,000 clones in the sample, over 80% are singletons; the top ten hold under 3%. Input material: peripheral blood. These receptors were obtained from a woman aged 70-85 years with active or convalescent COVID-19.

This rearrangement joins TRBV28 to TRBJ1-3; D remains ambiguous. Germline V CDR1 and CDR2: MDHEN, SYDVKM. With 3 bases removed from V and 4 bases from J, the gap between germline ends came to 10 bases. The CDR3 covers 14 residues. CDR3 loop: CASSFIGRGNTIYF. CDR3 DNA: TGTGCCAGCAGTTTTATTGGGCGCGGAAACACCATATATTTT.

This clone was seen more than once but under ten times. CDR3 sequence: CASSLIGTSGYNEQFF. The CDR3 bases are TGTGCCAGCAGCCTAATCGGGACTAGCGGTTACAATGAGCAGTTCTTC. V usage is TRBV7-3 and J usage is TRBJ2-1; 11 bases match TRBD2. Germline V gene data show CDR1 as SGHTA and CDR2 as FQGTGA. The length of the CDR3 is 16 residues. Trimming at V came to 5 bases and at J to 4 bases, leaving 7 bases not matched to a gene.

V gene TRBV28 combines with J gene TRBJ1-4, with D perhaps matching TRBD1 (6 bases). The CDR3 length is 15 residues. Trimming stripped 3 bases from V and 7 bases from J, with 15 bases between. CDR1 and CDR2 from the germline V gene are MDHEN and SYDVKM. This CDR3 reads CASSFWGQGPEKLFF. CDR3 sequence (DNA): TGTGCCAGCAGTTTTTGGGGACAAGGGCCTGAAAAACTGTTTTTT.

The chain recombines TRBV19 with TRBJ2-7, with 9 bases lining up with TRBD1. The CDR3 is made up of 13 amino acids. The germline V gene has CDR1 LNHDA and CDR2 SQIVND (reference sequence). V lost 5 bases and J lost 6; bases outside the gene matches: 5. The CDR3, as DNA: TGTGCCAGTAGTCTCCAGGACAGGGGCGAGCAGTACTTC. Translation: CASSLQDRGEQYF.

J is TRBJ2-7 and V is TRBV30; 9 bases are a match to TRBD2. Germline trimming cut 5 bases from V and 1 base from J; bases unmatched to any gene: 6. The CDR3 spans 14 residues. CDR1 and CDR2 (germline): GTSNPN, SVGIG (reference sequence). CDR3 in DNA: TGTGCCTGGGTTAGGCTAGCGGGATCCTACGAGCAGTACTTC. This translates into CAWVRLAGSYEQYF.

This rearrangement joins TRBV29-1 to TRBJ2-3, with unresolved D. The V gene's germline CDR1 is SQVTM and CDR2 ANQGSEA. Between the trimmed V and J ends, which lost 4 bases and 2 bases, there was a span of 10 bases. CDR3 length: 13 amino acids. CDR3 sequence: CSVARRNTDTQYF. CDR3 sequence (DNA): TGCAGCGTTGCGAGGCGGAACACAGATACGCAGTATTTT.

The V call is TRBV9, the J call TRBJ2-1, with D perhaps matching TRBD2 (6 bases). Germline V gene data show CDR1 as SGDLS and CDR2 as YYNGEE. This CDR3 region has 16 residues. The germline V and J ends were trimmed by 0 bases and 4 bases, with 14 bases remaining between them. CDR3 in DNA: TGTGCCAGCAGCGTAGGGAGTAGCGGCTTTTACAATGAGCAGTTCTTC. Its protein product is CASSVGSSGFYNEQFF.

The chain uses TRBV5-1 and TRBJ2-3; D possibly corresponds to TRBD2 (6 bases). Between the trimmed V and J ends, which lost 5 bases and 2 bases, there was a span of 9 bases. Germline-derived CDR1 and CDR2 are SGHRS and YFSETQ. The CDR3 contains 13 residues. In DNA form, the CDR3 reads TGCGCCAGCAGGGCTAGCGCCACAGATACGCAGTATTTT. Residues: CASRASATDTQYF.

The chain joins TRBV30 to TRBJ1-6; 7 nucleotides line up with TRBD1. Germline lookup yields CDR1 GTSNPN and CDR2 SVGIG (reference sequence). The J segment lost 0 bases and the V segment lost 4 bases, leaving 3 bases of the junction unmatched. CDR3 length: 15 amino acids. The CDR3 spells CAWIGDSSYNSPLHF. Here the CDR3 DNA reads TGTGCCTGGATCGGGGACAGCTCCTATAATTCACCCCTCCACTTT.

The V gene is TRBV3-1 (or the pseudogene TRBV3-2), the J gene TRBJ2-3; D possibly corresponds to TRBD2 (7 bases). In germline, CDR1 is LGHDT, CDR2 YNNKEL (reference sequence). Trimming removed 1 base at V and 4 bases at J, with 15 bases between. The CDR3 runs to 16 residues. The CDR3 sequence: CASSQVTGGGSDTQYF. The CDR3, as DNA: TGTGCCAGCAGCCAAGTCACGGGGGGCGGGTCAGATACGCAGTATTTT.

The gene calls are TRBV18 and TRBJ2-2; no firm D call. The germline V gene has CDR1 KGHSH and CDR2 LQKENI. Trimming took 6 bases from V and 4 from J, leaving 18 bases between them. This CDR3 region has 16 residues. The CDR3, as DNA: TGTGCCAGCTCCCCGATATTGGGCTCGAGCACCGGGGAGCTGTTTTTT. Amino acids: CASSPILGSSTGELFF.

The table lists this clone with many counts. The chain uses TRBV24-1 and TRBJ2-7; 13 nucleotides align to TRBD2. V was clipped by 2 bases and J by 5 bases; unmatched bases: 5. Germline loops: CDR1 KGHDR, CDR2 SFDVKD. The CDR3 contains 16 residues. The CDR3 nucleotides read TGTGCCACCAGTGATTCCGGGACTAGCGGGATCAACGAGCAGTACTTC. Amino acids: CATSDSGTSGINEQYF.

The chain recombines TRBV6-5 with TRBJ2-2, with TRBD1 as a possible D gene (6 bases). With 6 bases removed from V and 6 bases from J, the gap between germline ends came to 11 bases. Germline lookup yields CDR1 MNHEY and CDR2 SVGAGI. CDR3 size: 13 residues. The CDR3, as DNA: TGTGCCAGCAGCTTACAGGGCTCCGGGGAGCTGTTTTTT. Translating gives CASSLQGSGELFF.

The CDR3 sequence: CATSRTDRGYNEQFF. CDR3 DNA sequence: TGTGCCACCAGCAGAACTGACAGGGGGTATAATGAGCAGTTCTTC. The rearrangement uses TRBV15 and TRBJ2-1; 9 bases are a match to TRBD1. With 2 bases clipped from V and 7 bases from J, the junction kept 6 bases outside the gene matches. Germline CDR1 reads LNHNV; CDR2 reads YYDKDF (reference sequence). The CDR3 has 15 amino acids.

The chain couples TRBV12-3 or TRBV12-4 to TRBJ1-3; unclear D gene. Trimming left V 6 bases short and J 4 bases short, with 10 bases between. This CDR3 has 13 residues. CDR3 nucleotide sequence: TGTGCCAGCAGCATTACATCCGGAAACACCATATATTTT. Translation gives CASSITSGNTIYF.

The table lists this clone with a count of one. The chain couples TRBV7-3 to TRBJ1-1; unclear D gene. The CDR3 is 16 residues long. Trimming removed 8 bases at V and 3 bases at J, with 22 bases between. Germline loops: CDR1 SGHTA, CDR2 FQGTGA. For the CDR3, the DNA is TGTGCCAGCGGCCTGACCAGTCGGGTCTTTCACACTGAAGCTTTCTTT. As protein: CASGLTSRVFHTEAFF.

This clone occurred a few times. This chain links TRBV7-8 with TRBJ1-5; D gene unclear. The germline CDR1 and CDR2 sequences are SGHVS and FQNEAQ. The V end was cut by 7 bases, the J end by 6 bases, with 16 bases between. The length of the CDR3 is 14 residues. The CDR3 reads CASNPRGGFQPQHF. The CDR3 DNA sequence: TGTGCCAGCAATCCTCGGGGAGGGTTTCAGCCCCAGCATTTT.

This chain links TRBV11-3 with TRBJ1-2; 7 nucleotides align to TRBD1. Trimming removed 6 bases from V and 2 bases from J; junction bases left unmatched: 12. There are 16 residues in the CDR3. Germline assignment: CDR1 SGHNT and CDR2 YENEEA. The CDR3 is CASRFRNEQGNYGYTF. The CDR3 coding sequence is TGTGCCAGCAGATTTAGGAATGAACAGGGGAACTATGGCTACACCTTC.

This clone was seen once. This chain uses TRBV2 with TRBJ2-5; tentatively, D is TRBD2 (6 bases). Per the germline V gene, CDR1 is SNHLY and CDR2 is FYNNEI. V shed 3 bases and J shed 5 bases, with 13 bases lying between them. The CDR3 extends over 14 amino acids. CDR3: CASSDVRGRETQYF. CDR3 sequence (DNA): TGTGCCAGCAGTGACGTTCGGGGGAGGGAGACCCAGTACTTC.

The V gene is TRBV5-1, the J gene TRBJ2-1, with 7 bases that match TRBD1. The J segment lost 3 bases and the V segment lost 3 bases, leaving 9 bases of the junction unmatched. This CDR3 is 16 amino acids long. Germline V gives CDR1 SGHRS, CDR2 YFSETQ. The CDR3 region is CASSSAEGAVYNEQFF. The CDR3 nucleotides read TGCGCCAGCAGCTCGGCAGAGGGGGCGGTCTACAATGAGCAGTTCTTC.

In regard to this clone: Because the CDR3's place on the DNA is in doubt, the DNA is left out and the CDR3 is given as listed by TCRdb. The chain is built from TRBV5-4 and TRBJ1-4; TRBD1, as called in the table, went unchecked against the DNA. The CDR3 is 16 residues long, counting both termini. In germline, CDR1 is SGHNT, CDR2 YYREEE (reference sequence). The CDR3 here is CASSTSPGQGAGGLFF.

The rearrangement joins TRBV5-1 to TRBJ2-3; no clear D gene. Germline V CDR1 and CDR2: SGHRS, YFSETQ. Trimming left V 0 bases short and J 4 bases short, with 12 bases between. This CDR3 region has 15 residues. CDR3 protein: CASSLGSTRADTQYF. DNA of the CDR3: TGCGCCAGCAGCTTGGGATCAACCCGGGCAGATACGCAGTATTTT.

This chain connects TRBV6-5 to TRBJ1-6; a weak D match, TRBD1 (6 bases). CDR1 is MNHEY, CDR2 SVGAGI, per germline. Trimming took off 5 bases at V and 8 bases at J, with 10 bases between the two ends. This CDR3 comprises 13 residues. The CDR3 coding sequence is TGTGCCAGCAGTCGCAGGGGTGATTCACCCCTCCACTTT. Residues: CASSRRGDSPLHF.

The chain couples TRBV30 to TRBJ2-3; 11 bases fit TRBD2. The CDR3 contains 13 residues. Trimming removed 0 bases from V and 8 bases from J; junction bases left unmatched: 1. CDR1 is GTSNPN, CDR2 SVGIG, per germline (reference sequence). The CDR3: CAWSVLAGVTQYF. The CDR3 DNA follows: TGTGCCTGGAGTGTACTAGCGGGAGTTACGCAGTATTTT.

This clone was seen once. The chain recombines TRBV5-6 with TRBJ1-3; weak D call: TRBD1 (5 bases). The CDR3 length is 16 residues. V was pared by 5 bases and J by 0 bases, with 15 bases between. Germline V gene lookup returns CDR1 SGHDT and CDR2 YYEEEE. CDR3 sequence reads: CASRPYGGISGNTIYF. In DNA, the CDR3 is TGTGCCAGCAGACCTTACGGGGGAATCTCTGGAAACACCATATATTTT. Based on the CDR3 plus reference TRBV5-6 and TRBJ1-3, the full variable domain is DAGVTQSPTHLIKTRGQQVTLRCSPKSGHDTVSWYQQALGQGPQFIFQYYEEEERQRGNFPDRFSGHQFPNYSSELNVNALLLGDSALYLCASRPYGGISGNTIYFGEGSWLTVV.

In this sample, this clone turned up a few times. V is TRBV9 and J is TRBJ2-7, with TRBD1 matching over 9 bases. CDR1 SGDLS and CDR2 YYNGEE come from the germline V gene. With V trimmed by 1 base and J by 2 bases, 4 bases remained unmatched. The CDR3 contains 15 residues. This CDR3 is CASSVSGTGTYEQYF. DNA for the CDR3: TGTGCCAGCAGCGTATCCGGGACAGGGACCTACGAGCAGTACTTC.

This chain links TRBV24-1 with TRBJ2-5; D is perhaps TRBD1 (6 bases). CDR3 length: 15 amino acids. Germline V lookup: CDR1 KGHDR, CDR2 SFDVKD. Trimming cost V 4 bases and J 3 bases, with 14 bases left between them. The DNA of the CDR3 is TGTGCCACCAGTGACACACCGGGACATGAAGAGACCCAGTACTTC. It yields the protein CATSDTPGHEETQYF.

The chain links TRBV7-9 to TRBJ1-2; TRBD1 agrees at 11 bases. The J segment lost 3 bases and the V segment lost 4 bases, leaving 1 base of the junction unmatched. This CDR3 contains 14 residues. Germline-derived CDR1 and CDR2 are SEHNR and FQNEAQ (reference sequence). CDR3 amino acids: CASSSGQGDYGYTF. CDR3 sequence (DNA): TGTGCCAGCAGCTCGGGACAGGGGGACTATGGCTACACCTTC.